The rows below give T cell receptor beta chains drawn from one sample of a study of T-cell memory formation after mild COVID-19. TCRdb analysed the 5' RACE reads with MiXCR anew, one entry per CDR3 protein. Counted here are under 450,000 distinct CDR3 sequences, around 20% occurring once; the ten biggest clones make up 21%. The source material was PBMCs or a T cell subset sorted from them (not recorded which). The receptor set was obtained from a man in his late teens or twenties who had mild COVID-19 (a few samples of this study predate the infection). Cell type and time point are not known. Both conserved end residues are part of each CDR3. Fields, in order: CDR3 protein, CDR3 DNA, D gene, V gene, clone size, J gene. D genes are given only for firm matches. Some rows mark clone size as missing; the rest say once, few, many or name a class of expanded clone.

cdr3_aa: CASSSGSSGGYNYGYTF
cdr3_nt: TGCGCCAGCAGCTCGGGGAGCTCAGGGGGCTATAACTATGGCTACACCTTC
d_call: TRBD1
v_call: TRBV5-1
clone_size: few
j_call: TRBJ1-2

cdr3_aa: CASSRDGSREAFF
cdr3_nt: TGTGCCAGCAGTAGGGACGGTTCTAGAGAAGCTTTCTTT
d_call: .
v_call: TRBV12-3/TRBV12-4
clone_size: .
j_call: TRBJ1-1

cdr3_aa: CAISAGTHYGYTF
cdr3_nt: TGTGCCATCAGCGCCGGGACCCACTATGGCTACACCTTC
d_call: .
v_call: TRBV10-3
clone_size: few
j_call: TRBJ1-2

cdr3_aa: CATRSSGANVLTF
cdr3_nt: TGTGCCACCAGGAGCTCTGGGGCCAACGTCCTGACTTTC
d_call: .
v_call: TRBV28
clone_size: once
j_call: TRBJ2-6

cdr3_aa: CASSPLTPGYNEQFF
cdr3_nt: TGTGCCAGCTCACCGCTGACGCCGGGATACAATGAGCAGTTCTTC
d_call: .
v_call: TRBV18
clone_size: .
j_call: TRBJ2-1

cdr3_aa: CASSFRDVLDTQYF
cdr3_nt: TGTGCCAGCAGCTTCCGGGACGTCCTAGATACGCAGTATTTT
d_call: .
v_call: TRBV11-2
clone_size: .
j_call: TRBJ2-3

cdr3_aa: CSASERAETQYF
cdr3_nt: TGCAGTGCTAGTGAACGGGCAGAGACCCAGTACTTC
d_call: .
v_call: TRBV20-1
clone_size: .
j_call: TRBJ2-5

cdr3_aa: CASRPGREVPGELFF
cdr3_nt: TGCGCCAGCAGACCCGGGAGGGAGGTACCCGGGGAGCTGTTTTTT
d_call: TRBD2
v_call: TRBV5-1
clone_size: once
j_call: TRBJ2-2

cdr3_aa: CSARDLQGLDYEQYF
cdr3_nt: TGCAGTGCTAGAGATCTACAGGGTTTGGACTACGAGCAGTACTTC
d_call: .
v_call: TRBV20-1
clone_size: .
j_call: TRBJ2-7

cdr3_aa: CASSLQASGGATDTQYF
cdr3_nt: TGTGCCAGCAGCTTGCAGGCTAGCGGGGGGGCCACAGATACGCAGTATTTT
d_call: TRBD2
v_call: TRBV5-5
clone_size: .
j_call: TRBJ2-3

cdr3_aa: CASSPRPAPGEMFF
cdr3_nt: TGTGCCAGCAGCCCCCGGCCCGCACCCGGGGAGATGTTTTTT
d_call: .
v_call: TRBV7-2
clone_size: few
j_call: TRBJ2-2

cdr3_aa: CVSGSHTGELFF
cdr3_nt: TGTGTTTCGGGCAGTCACACCGGGGAGCTGTTTTTT
d_call: .
v_call: TRBV2
clone_size: .
j_call: TRBJ2-2

cdr3_aa: CASSLGFGGGNQPQHF
cdr3_nt: TGCGCCAGCAGCTTAGGGTTTGGTGGGGGTAATCAGCCCCAGCATTTT
d_call: .
v_call: TRBV5-1
clone_size: many
j_call: TRBJ1-5

cdr3_aa: CASRARAGAGNEQFF
cdr3_nt: TGTGCCAGCAGGGCGCGGGCTGGGGCAGGGAATGAGCAGTTCTTC
d_call: .
v_call: TRBV12-3/TRBV12-4
clone_size: .
j_call: TRBJ2-1

cdr3_aa: CASSLWQGNTEAFF
cdr3_nt: TGTGCCAGCAGCTTATGGCAGGGAAACACTGAAGCTTTCTTT
d_call: .
v_call: TRBV7-2
clone_size: many
j_call: TRBJ1-1

cdr3_aa: CASILGTEAFF
cdr3_nt: TGTGCCAGCATCCTAGGCACTGAAGCTTTCTTT
d_call: .
v_call: TRBV2
clone_size: .
j_call: TRBJ1-1

cdr3_aa: CSASLQGAEGFF
cdr3_nt: TGCAGTGCTAGTCTACAGGGGGCTGAGGGGTTCTTC
d_call: TRBD1
v_call: TRBV20-1
clone_size: .
j_call: TRBJ2-1

cdr3_aa: CASSQVVPGHEQFF
cdr3_nt: TGCGCCAGCAGCCAAGTCGTCCCCGGGCATGAGCAGTTCTTC
d_call: .
v_call: TRBV4-1
clone_size: .
j_call: TRBJ2-1

cdr3_aa: CASSPWTSGGLDTQYF
cdr3_nt: TGTGCCAGCAGCCCCTGGACTAGCGGGGGACTAGATACGCAGTATTTT
d_call: TRBD2
v_call: TRBV7-2
clone_size: few
j_call: TRBJ2-3

cdr3_aa: CASSLMGNLDQPQHF
cdr3_nt: TGTGCCAGCAGTTTAATGGGCAATCTTGATCAGCCCCAGCATTTT
d_call: .
v_call: TRBV12-3/TRBV12-4
clone_size: few
j_call: TRBJ1-5

cdr3_aa: CASSLDQDTQYF
cdr3_nt: TGTGCCAGCAGCTTGGACCAAGATACGCAGTATTTT
d_call: .
v_call: TRBV5-8
clone_size: .
j_call: TRBJ2-3

cdr3_aa: CASSPGSGENIQYF
cdr3_nt: TGTGCCAGCTCACCGGGGTCAGGCGAAAACATTCAGTACTTC
d_call: .
v_call: TRBV18
clone_size: many
j_call: TRBJ2-4

cdr3_aa: CASSLGRISAANEKLFF
cdr3_nt: TGCGCCAGCAGCCTGGGCCGAATATCCGCGGCTAATGAAAAACTGTTTTTT
d_call: .
v_call: TRBV5-1
clone_size: few
j_call: TRBJ1-4

cdr3_aa: CSAQQGNTEAFF
cdr3_nt: TGCAGTGCTCAACAGGGTAACACTGAAGCTTTCTTT
d_call: .
v_call: TRBV20-1
clone_size: many
j_call: TRBJ1-1

cdr3_aa: CASSEMVGGSTDTQYF
cdr3_nt: TGTGCCAGCAGTGAAATGGTAGGCGGCAGCACAGATACGCAGTATTTT
d_call: .
v_call: TRBV2
clone_size: .
j_call: TRBJ2-3

cdr3_aa: CASSQYSGTSNYGYTF
cdr3_nt: TGCGCCAGCAGCCAATATAGCGGGACCTCTAACTATGGCTACACCTTC
d_call: .
v_call: TRBV4-3
clone_size: .
j_call: TRBJ1-2

cdr3_aa: CASSQETNSPLHF
cdr3_nt: TGCGCCAGCAGCCAAGAAACGAATTCACCCCTCCACTTT
d_call: .
v_call: TRBV4-3
clone_size: many
j_call: TRBJ1-6

cdr3_aa: CASSAERTGELFF
cdr3_nt: TGTGCCAGCAGCGCGGAGCGGACCGGGGAGCTGTTTTTT
d_call: .
v_call: TRBV7-8
clone_size: few
j_call: TRBJ2-2

cdr3_aa: CSASPAGRKETQYF
cdr3_nt: TGCAGTGCTAGTCCAGCGGGACGGAAAGAGACCCAGTACTTC
d_call: TRBD2
v_call: TRBV20-1
clone_size: few
j_call: TRBJ2-5

cdr3_aa: CASSPLFARAKNIQYF
cdr3_nt: TGTGCCAGCAGTCCTCTTTTTGCGCGGGCCAAAAACATTCAGTACTTC
d_call: .
v_call: TRBV7-9
clone_size: many
j_call: TRBJ2-4

cdr3_aa: CASRQGLTGELFF
cdr3_nt: TGTGCCAGTCGACAGGGTCTCACCGGGGAGCTGTTTTTT
d_call: TRBD1
v_call: TRBV6-5
clone_size: .
j_call: TRBJ2-2

cdr3_aa: CASSFRSGGNTIYF
cdr3_nt: TGTGCCAGCAGTTTCAGGTCGGGAGGAAACACCATATATTTT
d_call: .
v_call: TRBV6-5
clone_size: .
j_call: TRBJ1-3

cdr3_aa: CSARRGLSGGGYNEQFF
cdr3_nt: TGCAGTGCTAGACGCGGGCTCAGCGGGGGAGGCTACAATGAGCAGTTCTTC
d_call: TRBD2
v_call: TRBV20-1
clone_size: .
j_call: TRBJ2-1

cdr3_aa: CSPGVGETQYF
cdr3_nt: TGCAGCCCAGGGGTAGGGGAGACCCAGTACTTC
d_call: .
v_call: TRBV29-1
clone_size: few
j_call: TRBJ2-5

cdr3_aa: CASSHGGLKFSGNIQYF
cdr3_nt: TGTGCCAGCAGCCATGGGGGGCTGAAGTTCTCAGGAAACATTCAGTACTTC
d_call: .
v_call: TRBV14
clone_size: few
j_call: TRBJ2-4

cdr3_aa: CASSLRDRYQETQYF
cdr3_nt: TGCGCCAGCAGCTTACGAGACAGATACCAAGAGACCCAGTACTTC
d_call: .
v_call: TRBV5-1
clone_size: .
j_call: TRBJ2-5

cdr3_aa: CSAREGPGVTEAFF
cdr3_nt: TGCAGTGCTAGAGAGGGGCCAGGCGTCACTGAAGCTTTCTTT
d_call: .
v_call: TRBV20-1
clone_size: many
j_call: TRBJ1-1

cdr3_aa: CASSLAKSSSYNEQFF
cdr3_nt: TGCGCCAGCAGCTTGGCCAAGTCGAGCTCCTACAATGAGCAGTTCTTC
d_call: .
v_call: TRBV5-1
clone_size: .
j_call: TRBJ2-1

cdr3_aa: CASSSGTQETQYF
cdr3_nt: TGTGCCAGCAGCTCCGGGACCCAAGAGACCCAGTACTTC
d_call: .
v_call: TRBV7-6
clone_size: .
j_call: TRBJ2-5

cdr3_aa: CASSLEGVANYGYTF
cdr3_nt: TGCGCCAGCAGCTTGGAGGGTGTAGCTAACTATGGCTACACCTTC
d_call: .
v_call: TRBV5-1
clone_size: few
j_call: TRBJ1-2

cdr3_aa: CASSLGTTQRETQYF
cdr3_nt: TGTGCCAGCAGTTTGGGAACCACACAAAGAGAGACCCAGTACTTC
d_call: .
v_call: TRBV12-3/TRBV12-4
clone_size: .
j_call: TRBJ2-5

cdr3_aa: CASSLGGSPHGYTF
cdr3_nt: TGTGCCAGCAGCTTAGGTGGCAGTCCTCATGGCTACACCTTC
d_call: .
v_call: TRBV11-2
clone_size: few
j_call: TRBJ1-2

cdr3_aa: CASSVAVGGTGELFF
cdr3_nt: TGTGCCAGCAGCGTAGCTGTAGGGGGGACCGGGGAGCTGTTTTTT
d_call: .
v_call: TRBV9
clone_size: .
j_call: TRBJ2-2

cdr3_aa: CASSSGTGLEAFF
cdr3_nt: TGTGCCAGCAGCTCCGGGACAGGCCTTGAAGCTTTCTTT
d_call: TRBD1
v_call: TRBV7-2
clone_size: many
j_call: TRBJ1-1

cdr3_aa: CASSFQHGWTGELFF
cdr3_nt: TGTGCCAGCAGCTTTCAGCATGGGTGGACCGGGGAGCTGTTTTTT
d_call: .
v_call: TRBV7-9
clone_size: .
j_call: TRBJ2-2

cdr3_aa: CASSQGRGSSYEQYF
cdr3_nt: TGCGCCAGCAGCCAAGGAAGGGGAAGCTCCTACGAGCAGTACTTC
d_call: .
v_call: TRBV4-1
clone_size: .
j_call: TRBJ2-7

cdr3_aa: CSARDRTRGNTIYF
cdr3_nt: TGCAGTGCTAGAGATCGAACGCGGGGAAACACCATATATTTT
d_call: .
v_call: TRBV20-1
clone_size: .
j_call: TRBJ1-3

cdr3_aa: CSAAGFYGYTF
cdr3_nt: TGCAGTGCCGCAGGGTTCTATGGCTACACCTTC
d_call: .
v_call: TRBV20-1
clone_size: .
j_call: TRBJ1-2

cdr3_aa: CASSSSDRAGGYTF
cdr3_nt: TGTGCCAGCAGCTCAAGTGACAGGGCGGGAGGCTACACCTTC
d_call: TRBD1
v_call: TRBV7-2
clone_size: .
j_call: TRBJ1-2

cdr3_aa: CASSQVGGRTEAFF
cdr3_nt: TGTGCCAGCAGCCAAGTCGGCGGGCGGACTGAAGCTTTCTTT
d_call: .
v_call: TRBV3-1
clone_size: .
j_call: TRBJ1-1

cdr3_aa: CASSYWTGLGEQFF
cdr3_nt: TGTGCCAGCAGTTACTGGACAGGTCTCGGTGAGCAGTTCTTC
d_call: TRBD1
v_call: TRBV6-5
clone_size: .
j_call: TRBJ2-1

cdr3_aa: CSVQLAGNTGELFF
cdr3_nt: TGCAGCGTTCAACTAGCGGGGAACACCGGGGAGCTGTTTTTT
d_call: TRBD2
v_call: TRBV29-1
clone_size: few
j_call: TRBJ2-2

cdr3_aa: CSARDSLTETQYF
cdr3_nt: TGCAGTGCTCGGGACTCCTTAACAGAGACCCAGTACTTC
d_call: .
v_call: TRBV20-1
clone_size: once
j_call: TRBJ2-5

cdr3_aa: CASSYGTDGTQYF
cdr3_nt: TGCGCCAGCAGCTATGGGACAGATGGGACCCAGTACTTC
d_call: TRBD1
v_call: TRBV5-1
clone_size: .
j_call: TRBJ2-5

cdr3_aa: CASSLSSPNQPQHF
cdr3_nt: TGTGCCAGCAGCTTAAGCAGTCCCAATCAGCCCCAGCATTTT
d_call: .
v_call: TRBV7-9
clone_size: .
j_call: TRBJ1-5